What follows are 20 T cell receptor beta chains derived from one specimen sequenced in a study of T-cell reconstitution after alpha-beta-depleted transplantation in children. During its preparation, the TCRbeta library received unique molecular identifiers. From the PCR reads, TCRdb called clonotypes with MiXCR, one entry per CDR3 protein. The sample has about 50,000 distinct CDR3 sequences, under 6% seen once; the top ten hold more than 30%. Sequences were derived from PBMCs, mostly from graft donor cells, sampled 60 days after TCRalphabeta/CD19-depleted stem cell transplant. These TCRs come from a female patient between 2 and 15 years old who had a stem cell transplant for aplastic anemia, so the T cells may come from the graft donor.

There are many counts of this clonotype. The CDR3 reads CASSQQGRTGGFTQYF. The CDR3 bases are TGTGCCAGCAGCCAACAGGGCAGGACAGGGGGATTTACGCAGTATTTT. V gene TRBV3-1 combines with J gene TRBJ2-3; TRBD1 matches 10 bases. The ends lost 2 bases at V and 8 bases at J; junction bases unmatched: 10. The CDR3 covers 16 residues. In germline, CDR1 is LGHDT, CDR2 YNNKEL (reference sequence).

V usage is TRBV30 and J usage is TRBJ1-4; 8 bases map to TRBD1. V shed 2 bases and J 5 bases; nucleotides not matched to a gene: 4. The germline CDR1 and CDR2 sequences are GTSNPN and SVGIG (reference sequence). This CDR3 has 14 amino acids. CDR3 coding DNA: TGTGCCTGGAGTCGACAGGGGCGAAATGAAAAACTGTTTTTT. Encoded protein: CAWSRQGRNEKLFF.

This clonotype was recorded many times. V is TRBV28 and J is TRBJ2-2; 7 nucleotides agree with TRBD2. This CDR3 spans 13 amino acids. CDR1 is MDHEN and CDR2 is SYDVKM in the germline V gene. The CDR3 DNA sequence: TGTGCTCCGGCAAGCGGGATTACCGGGGAGCTGTTTTTT. Encoded protein: CAPASGITGELFF.

This clonotype was picked up many times. The rearrangement joins TRBV3-1 to TRBJ1-1, with 7 nucleotides matching TRBD1. This CDR3 is built from 13 residues. Per the germline V gene, CDR1 is LGHDT and CDR2 is YNNKEL (reference sequence). V dropped 5 bases and J dropped 4; count of bases not matched to a gene: 4. The CDR3 loop reads CASSTGARTEAFF. DNA of the CDR3: TGTGCCAGCAGCACAGGGGCGCGCACTGAAGCTTTCTTT. Complete variable domain (other parts from reference TRBV3-1 and TRBJ1-1): DTAVSQTPKYLVTQMGNDKSIKCEQNLGHDTMYWYKQDSKKFLKIMFSYNNKELIINETVPNRFSPKSPDKAHLNLHINSLELGDSAVYFCASSTGARTEAFFGQGTRLTVV.

The V gene is TRBV10-2, the J gene TRBJ2-5; D is possibly TRBD1 (6 bases). The CDR3 sequence is 13 residues long. Germline CDR1 reads WSHSY; CDR2 reads SAAADI. V gave up 10 bases and J gave up 2 bases, with 14 bases separating them. This CDR3 is CATGQSFQETQYF. CDR3 DNA sequence: TGCGCCACCGGACAGAGCTTTCAAGAGACCCAGTACTTC.

This clonotype came up a few times. The CDR3 sequence is CASKLAGGPEDTQYF. For the CDR3, the DNA is TGTGCCAGCAAACTAGCGGGAGGGCCAGAAGATACGCAGTATTTT. The chain combines TRBV28 with TRBJ2-3, with 13 bases fitting TRBD2. Germline loops: CDR1 MDHEN, CDR2 SYDVKM. Unmatched junction bases numbered 6, after V lost 7 bases and J lost 5 bases. CDR3 length: 15 amino acids.

This clonotype was detected many times. The chain has TRBV20-1 and TRBJ1-1, with D uncertain. Germline assignment: CDR1 DFQATT and CDR2 SNEGSKA (reference sequence). V lost 2 bases, J lost 7 bases, and 8 bases lay in between. The CDR3 length is 11 residues. DNA for the CDR3: TGCAGTGCTAGACACCGACTTGAAGCTTTCTTT. It translates to CSARHRLEAFF.

There are many counts of this clonotype. The gene calls are TRBV28 and TRBJ2-2; 10 nucleotides match TRBD2. Germline CDR1 reads MDHEN; CDR2 reads SYDVKM. CDR3 length: 15 amino acids. V gave up 7 bases and J gave up 0 bases; unmatched junction bases: 2. Here the CDR3 DNA reads TGTGCCAGCAAGGGACTAGCGACGAACACCGGGGAGCTGTTTTTT. Encoded protein: CASKGLATNTGELFF. Supplemented by reference TRBV28 and TRBJ2-2, the full variable domain reads DVKVTQSSRYLVKRTGEKVFLECVQDMDHENMFWYRQDPGLGLRLIYFSYDVKMKEKGDIPEGYSVSREKKERFSLILESASTNQTSMYLCASKGLATNTGELFFGEGSRLTVL.

The V gene is TRBV2, the J gene TRBJ1-2; possibly TRBD1 for D (6 bases). The V end was cut by 3 bases, the J end by 5 bases, with 19 bases between. This CDR3 spans 16 amino acids. Germline V gives CDR1 SNHLY, CDR2 FYNNEI. In DNA form, the CDR3 reads TGTGCCAGCAGTGAGGCCAGGGGTTTATGGGGTTATGGCTACACCTTC. Protein product: CASSEARGLWGYGYTF.

This clonotype was seen a handful of times. This chain links TRBV6-1 with TRBJ1-5; D is perhaps TRBD1 (5 bases). The CDR3 runs 15 residues. Germline CDR1 MNHNS, CDR2 SASEGT. V was trimmed by 3 bases and J by 3 bases, leaving 12 bases between them. The CDR3 region has the DNA TGTGCCAGCAGTGACGGGAGGGGTCCCAATCAGCCCCAGCATTTT. As protein: CASSDGRGPNQPQHF.

This clonotype has ten or more counts. The chain employs TRBV29-1 and TRBJ2-3; D is possibly TRBD2 (6 bases). CDR1 and CDR2 (germline): SQVTM, ANQGSEA. The CDR3 is 14 amino acids. Between the trimmed V and J ends, which lost 4 bases and 3 bases, there was a span of 14 bases. In DNA form, the CDR3 reads TGCAGCGTTGTCACGGGACTCCCTACAGATACGCAGTATTTT. Translating it yields CSVVTGLPTDTQYF.

This clonotype appeared many times. The gene calls are TRBV7-3 and TRBJ2-1; D might be TRBD1 (5 bases). CDR1 is SGHTA, CDR2 FQGTGA, per germline. Trimming pared 1 base from V and 8 bases from J, leaving 12 bases between. The CDR3 sequence is 14 residues long. CDR3 loop: CASSLIPGWDEQFF. CDR3 nucleotide sequence: TGTGCCAGCAGCTTAATCCCAGGGTGGGATGAGCAGTTCTTC. The complete variable domain, with remaining parts taken from reference TRBV7-3 and TRBJ2-1, reads GAGVSQTPSNKVTEKGKYVELRCDPISGHTALYWYRQSLGQGPEFLIYFQGTGAADDSGLPNDRFFAVRPEGSVSTLKIQRTERGDSAVYLCASSLIPGWDEQFFGPGTRLTVL.

This clonotype was seen at least ten times. This chain uses TRBV3-1 with TRBJ2-7, with D possibly being TRBD2 (5 bases). V lost 1 base and J lost 2, with 15 bases in between. This CDR3 region has 16 residues. CDR1 is LGHDT, CDR2 YNNKEL, per germline (reference sequence). CDR3 coding DNA: TGTGCCAGCAGCCAAGCCGTGGACTCCGGAGCCTACGAGCAGTACTTC. Translation gives CASSQAVDSGAYEQYF.

This clonotype was counted many times. The CDR3 spells CASSPRGGQGLETQYF. In DNA form, the CDR3 reads TGCGCCAGCAGCCCCCGAGGGGGACAGGGGCTGGAGACCCAGTACTTC. V is TRBV5-1 and J is TRBJ2-5; 10 nucleotides line up with TRBD1. CDR3 length: 16 residues. Germline V gene sequence: CDR1 SGHRS, CDR2 YFSETQ. V dropped 4 bases and J dropped 5; count of bases not matched to a gene: 11. Full variable domain (outside the CDR3, taken from reference TRBV5-1 and TRBJ2-5): KAGVTQTPRYLIKTRGQQVTLSCSPISGHRSVSWYQQTPGQGLQFLFEYFSETQRNKGNFPGRFSGRQFSNSRSEMNVSTLELGDSALYLCASSPRGGQGLETQYFGPGTRLLVL.

As concerns this clonotype: One end of the junction fails to match germline, which may point to a read error. The rearrangement links TRBV20-1 to TRBJ2-2; TRBD1 matches at 11 bases. This CDR3 comprises 14 residues. Looked up from germline, CDR1 is DFQATT and CDR2 is SNEGSKA (reference sequence). CDR3 sequence: CSARDRGNTGQLFF. The CDR3 DNA is TGCAGTGCGCGGGACAGGGGGAACACCGGGCAGCTGTTTTTT.

This clonotype was detected ten times or more. The chain carries TRBV20-1 and TRBJ2-4; D possibly matches TRBD1 or TRBD2 (5 bases each). V dropped 0 bases and J dropped 0 bases, with 9 bases sitting between them. This CDR3 is 15 amino acids long. Germline V CDR1 and CDR2: DFQATT, SNEGSKA (reference sequence). CDR3 in amino acids: CSARDRGLAKNIQYF. The CDR3 region has the DNA TGCAGTGCTAGAGATCGGGGCCTAGCCAAAAACATTCAGTACTTC.

The chain has TRBV21-1 and TRBJ2-7. TRBV21-1 is a pseudogene segment. The CDR3 spans 16 residues. The CDR3 loop reads CASSKSSDRGPYEQYV. CDR3 in DNA: TGTGCCAGCAGCAAAAGCTCGGACAGGGGCCCCTACGAGCAGTACGTC.

On this clonotype itself: This may come from a read error, since a much larger clone is one base off. This chain links TRBV30 with TRBJ2-3, with D possibly being TRBD1 (6 bases). This CDR3 has 14 amino acids. Germline V gene lookup returns CDR1 GTSNPN and CDR2 SVGIG (reference sequence). In DNA form, the CDR3 reads TGTGCCCGGAGTGCGCTGGGGGCCGGAGATACGCAGTATTTT. Translating gives CARSALGAGDTQYF. The full variable domain, completed using reference TRBV30 and TRBJ2-3, is SQTIHQWPATLVQPVGSPLSLECTVEGTSNPNLYWYRQAAGRGLQLLFYSVGIGQISSEVPQNLSASRPQDRQFILSSKKLLLSDSGFYLCARSALGAGDTQYFGPGTRLTVL.

This clonotype was counted a few times. The chain links TRBV20-1 to TRBJ1-5; 8 bases fit TRBD1. The CDR3 length is 19 residues. Per germline, CDR1 DFQATT and CDR2 SNEGSKA (reference sequence). The V and J ends lost 6 bases and 0 bases, in that order; junction bases with no gene match: 19. CDR3 in DNA: TGCAGTGCCAGGGGCAGGGGGCGGCTTCTAGACTATAGCAATCAGCCCCAGCATTTT. Translating it yields CSARGRGRLLDYSNQPQHF.

This rearrangement joins TRBV7-9 to TRBJ2-7, with unresolved D. Per germline, CDR1 SEHNR and CDR2 FQNEAQ (reference sequence). The CDR3 loop spans 11 amino acids. The V and J ends lost 2 bases and 5 bases respectively, with 4 bases between them. CDR3 residues: CASSLRDEQYF. The CDR3, as DNA: TGTGCCAGCAGCTTAAGGGACGAGCAGTACTTC. The complete variable domain, with remaining parts taken from reference TRBV7-9 and TRBJ2-7, reads DTGVSQNPRHKITKRGQNVTFRCDPISEHNRLYWYRQTLGQGPEFLTYFQNEAQLEKSRLLSDRFSAERPKGSFSTLEIQRTEQGDSAMYLCASSLRDEQYFGPGTRLTVT.